This TCR beta chain comes out of a study of blood T cells in healthy people across ages. General study findings and limits: Naive and antigen-experienced cells could not be conclusively compared, given unsorted PBMCs.

A single count supports this clonotype. Antigen specificity is unknown. PCR was performed a second time for about 7 to 11 cycles using a sample-barcoded 5' primer and a J-beta primer mix. Every sample gave at least 2.5 million paired-end reads containing CDR3. TCRdb processed the 5' RACE reads anew with MiXCR; each CDR3 protein has one entry. Of hundreds of thousands of distinct CDR3 sequences in the sample, roughly 60% are singletons; the top ten hold roughly 20%. CDR1 DFQATT and CDR2 SNEGSKA come from the germline V gene (reference sequence). V shed 5 bases, J shed 4 bases, and the junction held 5 bases outside the gene matches. The CDR3 spans 14 residues.

The sequencing input was blood. The chain carries TRBV20-1 and TRBJ1-1; 12 positions agree with TRBD1. The source is a man aged 30 to 39 in good health. CDR3 nucleotide sequence: TGCAGTGCTCCCGGGACAGGGGGCATCACTGAAGCTTTCTTT. Amino acid sequence: CSAPGTGGITEAFF.